This TCR beta chain was profiled in a study of cytomegalovirus exposure and HLA in healthy donors (TCRdb year 2017). Notes on the research overall: In an earlier analysis of about 560 of the donors, 250 to 350 Gb of sequence data and 90 million to 130 million unique TCR beta sequences from about 179 million T cells were reported. In addition to the first cohort of roughly 700 subjects, a separate validation cohort of approximately 130 different subjects was used. Typing coverage varied by locus: 629-630 donors for A, B, C, DRB1 and DQB1; 500 to 550 for DQA1; about 590 for DPA1; fewer than 480 for DPB1. All discovery cohort repertoires had been generated using a single sequencing platform. The aim of the study was to test whether cataloging public T cell receptors could identify signatures of past pathogen exposure. Approximately 300 gigabases of sequencing data and around 85 million unique TCR sequences made up an early release that covered 500 to 700 HLA-typed donors. High-throughput TCR immunosequencing, statistical association of individual TCRs with disease status, and machine learning were combined to predict cytomegalovirus infection status. HLA typing covered class I and class II loci at four-digit resolution. Donor age, sex, ethnicity and CMV serostatus were compiled together with the repertoire data. A later analysis re-examined previously published TCR beta repertoires from more than 600 donors and added high-resolution HLA genotyping to investigate patterns of TCR occurrence. A later genetic analysis used genome-wide SNP genotypes for about 60% of the 666 donors, treating that subset as a discovery cohort. Rather than using new phenotypic data, the later analysis identified candidate immune exposures from TCR beta sequences and from how often those sequences occurred across donors. Several DR-DQ haplotypes were treated as single units for association and clustering because of strong linkage in the cohort. Of the roughly 400 genotyped donors, about 80% fell in the genetic ancestry cluster associated with self-reported Caucasian donors. Across 300 to 500 genotyped donors of the cohort, an average of about 240,000 unique TCR beta nucleotide sequences per donor were sequenced, and 15% to 20% of those sequences were non-productive. The study used immunosequencing to profile the T cell repertoires of more than 650 subjects and linked those repertoires to cytomegalovirus serostatus. An earlier analysis of around 580 of the donors used high-throughput TCR beta sequencing to judge whether each TCR beta V gene segment behaved as functional or pseudogenic.

Receptors were amplified or captured by the immunoSEQ multiplex PCR assay. For the multiplex PCR, a mixture combining 60 forward primers for TCR Vbeta segments and 13 reverse primers for TCR Jbeta segments was used. A multiplex PCR assay on genomic DNA amplified the CDR3 region of rearranged TCR beta genes. On the Illumina HiSeq System, the amplified TCR beta libraries were sequenced as 87-base-pair reads. The paper's data handling went like this. A later analysis counted 75 million to 100 million unique TCR beta chains across the roughly 700 repertoires, and 9.5 million to 11 million of these chains were shared by at least two donors. A nearest-neighbor algorithm error-corrected the raw reads and collapsed the reads into unique sequences, merging closely related sequences to remove PCR and sequencing errors. Alignment of CDR3 sequences to IMGT reference sequences was used to assign V, D and J gene segments. For a sequence to be retained, a match of at least six nucleotides to both a V gene segment and a J gene segment was required. A rearrangement counted as productive if the CDR3 had no stop codons and remained in frame with V and J, and every other rearrangement counted as non-productive. Following IMGT convention, CDR3 was defined as the stretch from the second conserved V-encoded cysteine up to the conserved J-encoded phenylalanine. In an earlier analysis of more than 550 of the donors, sequences lacking an unambiguous match to a single V gene segment were excluded. An earlier analysis of just under 600 of the donors called V segments functional above 56.7% productive rearrangements and segregating when the between-donor standard deviation exceeded 5%. A statistical classification framework was built for diagnosing cytomegalovirus status from the catalog of TCR beta chain sequences. V and J gene assignment, in a later analysis, came from comparing TCR nucleotide sequences with IMGT/GENE-DB human TR gene sequences. Using the TCRdist pipeline, a later analysis assigned CDR3 sequences along with most-parsimonious VDJ recombination scenarios. A later analysis defined each TCR beta chain by its CDR3 amino acid sequence plus V-gene family, and excluded reads lacking a unique V-gene family. As a way to deal with suspected cross-contamination and a sequencing artifact, a later analysis dropped hundreds of nucleotide sequences that were highly shared and had low generation probability. A later analysis calculated a clonal expansion index for each public chain from normalized within-repertoire ranks of inferred template counts. In a later analysis, generation probabilities were computed with a VDJ recombination model fitted to out-of-frame rearrangements, and the resulting probabilities were checked against IGoR. In a later analysis, hypergeometric tests were used to score TCR-TCR, TCR-HLA and TCR-CMV co-occurrence, with a repertoire-size bias correction applied to TCR pairs. A later analysis estimated false discovery rates by permuting HLA or CMV assignments 20 times. In a later analysis, co-occurring TCRs were grouped using DBSCAN, and TCRdist sequence similarity was added for clustering within HLA-allele-positive subsets. Repertoires with fewer than 30,000 or more than 120,000 public chains, plus five repertoires with anomalous nucleotide sharing, were excluded from co-occurrence clustering. In TCRdb, the immuneACCESS table is reduced to in-frame sequences with V and J assigned. These tables do not hold every clone; where another copy was compared, an unresolved V gene accounts for under half, and the others remain unexplained. The V and J calls and clone size are taken from that table; D and trimming were inferred from the DNA. This sample is represented by under 300,000 clones; around 80% of them were singletons. Around 8.6% of the sample goes to the ten largest clones.

As for this clone: The specificity of this receptor is unknown. Base-call qualities are not available, and no considerably larger clone is one nucleotide away.

Overall study results and their limits: In a later analysis, several top co-occurrence clusters were reported to appear linked to parvovirus B19, influenza, CMV and Epstein-Barr virus. In a later genetic analysis, fewer N-insertions in productive TCRs were reported among donors in an Asian-associated ancestry cluster than the roughly 700-donor mean. Immune exposure information for the cohort was limited to CMV serostatus. Specific HLA alleles were associated with 16,951 TCR beta sequences at a false discovery rate of 0.05 in a later analysis. The earlier analysis of about 600 of the donors excluded approximately 15 rarely observed V segments, including chromosome 9 orphons, because counts were too low. The authors suggested that the approach could potentially be generalized to other disease states and immunological phenotypes. Correlated functional status among segregating V segments might reflect linkage disequilibrium, but an unknown experimental factor could not be ruled out. Most CMV-associated TCR beta chains appeared to be HLA-restricted in a later analysis, and the HLA associations seemed to be driven largely by CMV exposure. Three of the identified cytomegalovirus-associated TCR beta chains were confirmed in vitro to be specific for cytomegalovirus antigens. In a later analysis, HLA-associated TCR beta chains showed more clonal expansion and lower generation probabilities than non-associated chains that were equally common. In this cohort, only TCR beta chains were sequenced, and detectable features were limited by the absence of alpha or paired-chain data. Some IMGT-functional V segments, including TRBV6-2 and TRBV6-3, could not be told apart with the 87-base-pair reads, so those segments were excluded. Broadly in line with IMGT annotations, most TCR beta V segments showed up in productive rearrangements about 87% or about 30% of the time in an earlier analysis of around 600 of the donors. According to a later analysis, TCR association rates differed among HLA loci, with DRB1 alleles showing the most associated TCRs and HLA-C alleles showing the fewest. In both the original and validation cohorts, the classifier was reported to diagnose cytomegalovirus status with high specificity and sensitivity. Roughly uniform sequencing depth across donors was assumed in presence/absence analyses, although this assumption may not hold. A group of highly shared sequence variants was considered likely to be a technical artifact of the sequencing pipeline. A later genetic analysis associated a missense DCLRE1C variant with V-gene and J-gene trimming of TCR beta chains, and an independent cohort replicated the association. Across donors, most TCR sequences were observed very rarely, whereas some public TCRs were present in many individuals. Because some donors lacked HLA typing at each locus, the association tests relied only on the typed subset. In the study, around 160 TCR beta chains were listed as associated with cytomegalovirus. When HLA alleles, especially DR and DQ, strongly co-occurred, TCR associations were difficult to assign to individual alleles. A further reported finding was that TCR beta sequences accurately predicted the HLA-A and HLA-B alleles for most subjects in the first cohort.

The cohort was made up of roughly 670 healthy bone marrow donors. All cohort members were sampled while nominally healthy, although unrecorded immune exposures were likely present. The donor was CMV seropositive and was included in the group of approximately 310 seropositive cohort members. Every donor gave a peripheral blood sample, and the peripheral blood mononuclear cells from that sample were used for TCR beta sequencing. The Qiagen DNeasy Blood Extraction Kit was used to extract genomic DNA from the blood cell samples. The cysteine opens and the phenylalanine closes a CDR3 of 14 amino acids. Only the CDR3 region is kept as DNA, spanning 42 bases read in frame from base 1. The germline V gene supplies CDR1 SQVTM and CDR2 ANQGSEA. V is pruned by 4 bases and J by 5 bases, leaving 8 bases of the junction without a gene match.

Sample: PBMCs. The TCR comes from a woman between 55 and 75 years old in good health and CMV-seropositive. This receptor chain uses TRBV29-1 and TRBJ2-5, and TRBD2 matches 9 of the central bases. The DNA is as follows: TGCAGCGTTGGAGGGAGGCGGGAGGGTGAGACCCAGTACTTC. Translated, it reads CSVGGRREGETQYF.